This TCR beta chain was profiled in a study of multiple sclerosis patients with progressive multifocal leukoencephalopathy. Study background: Multiple sclerosis patients on natalizumab who never developed PML served as longitudinally sampled controls.

In regard to this clone: What it binds is unknown.

Deletions cut 5 bases from V and 7 bases from J, with 6 bases between. Germline CDR1 and CDR2: MNHEY and SMNVEV (reference sequence). This CDR3 contains 11 residues. As for time point: before natalizumab initiation. T0 refers to blood drawn before natalizumab was first infused. Findings and limits, study-wide: Whether JC virus or general immunocompromise explains the findings remained unclear. Most PML patients had lower entropy, suggesting less diverse TRB repertoires.

Profiled with immunoSEQ multiplex PCR; TCRdb holds only in-frame clones, not every one. The table has tens of thousands of clones, 85% to 90% seen once. The V and J genes are TRBV27 and TRBJ2-1; D gene ambiguous. The sample comprised PBMCs. The clonotype was recovered from a human donor with multiple sclerosis. CDR3: CASSTRNEQFF. In DNA, the CDR3 is TGTGCCAGCAGTACCCGGAATGAGCAGTTCTTC.